This T cell receptor beta chain was sequenced in a study of neurological immune-mediated disorders. Findings and caveats of the study: The greatest degree of TCR clonal expansion was observed in HTLV-1-associated myelopathy, with the lowest in multiple sclerosis, below that of healthy controls.

Germline CDR1 and CDR2: MNHEY and SMNVEV (reference sequence). Trimming took off 3 bases at V and 1 base at J, with 10 bases between the two ends. This CDR3 is built from 15 residues. Each CDR3 protein gets one entry after TCRdb re-called the 5' RACE reads with MiXCR. In the table there are tens of thousands of distinct CDR3 sequences, roughly 7% of which are singletons. This clonotype was observed at least ten times. Its antigen is unknown. Sequencing input: PBMCs. The receptor was derived from a woman in her forties in good health. The chain is built from TRBV27 and TRBJ1-5; perhaps TRBD1 as D (6 bases). The CDR3 DNA sequence: TGTGCCAGCAGTTTGTCGAGGGGGAGCAATCAGCCCCAGCATTTT. Its translation is CASSLSRGSNQPQHF.